A selection of T cell receptor beta chains follows, all from one sample in a study of cytomegalovirus exposure and HLA in healthy donors. The repertoire was sequenced with immunoSEQ multiplex PCR; TCRdb's copy has only in-frame clones and lacks some. The sample contains 120,000 to 150,000 clones, 60% to 80% of which appear only once. The specimen was PBMCs. The source is a male donor in good health and CMV-seronegative. CDR3s include the opening cysteine and the closing phenylalanine or tryptophan. The D gene is left open where the match is weak. The size of a clone is reported for some rows only, either as once, few or many, or as a class for expanded clones.

TRBV29-1	-	-	TRBJ1-1	CSGYAMNTEAFF	TGCAGCGGATACGCGATGAACACTGAAGCTTTCTTT
TRBV7-9	TRBD1	-	TRBJ2-3	CSSSPPRDRSTDTQYF	TGTTCCAGCAGCCCTCCGCGGGACAGGAGCACAGATACGCAGTATTTT
TRBV5-5	TRBD1	-	TRBJ1-6	CASSPSRTGGSYNSPLHF	TGTGCCAGCAGCCCTTCTAGGACAGGGGGCTCCTATAATTCACCCCTCCACTTT
TRBV19	-	-	TRBJ1-3	CASMWSSGNTIYF	TGTGCCAGTATGTGGAGCTCTGGAAACACCATATATTTT
TRBV9	TRBD1	-	TRBJ2-7	CASSVGGQDSYEQYF	TGTGCCAGCAGCGTAGGGGGACAGGACTCCTACGAGCAGTACTTC
TRBV7-4	-	few	TRBJ2-3	CASSLGVLVGDTQYF	TGTGCCAGCAGCTTAGGTGTGCTAGTAGGCGATACGCAGTATTTT
TRBV14	-	-	TRBJ1-2	CASSQAGVFTYGYTF	TGTGCCAGCAGCCAAGCGGGGGTATTTACCTATGGCTACACCTTC
TRBV5-4	TRBD2	few	TRBJ2-1	CASSFGSSGYNEQFF	TGTGCCAGCAGCTTTGGCTCTAGCGGCTACAATGAGCAGTTCTTC
TRBV21-1	-	-	TRBJ2-7	CASNYPGTSEPYEQYF	TGTGCCAGCAACTACCCCGGGACTAGCGAGCCCTACGAGCAGTACTTC
TRBV21-1	-	-	TRBJ2-1	CASSWQDYTIYNEQFF	TGTGCCAGCAGCTGGCAAGACTATACCATTTACAATGAGCAGTTCTTC
TRBV5-4	-	few	TRBJ1-2	CASSLDPERGYTF	TGTGCCAGCAGCCTTGACCCCGAGCGTGGCTACACCTTC